Following are 29 T cell receptor beta chains from one sample sequenced in a study of Graves' ophthalmopathy and Graves' hyperthyroidism. RNA transcripts provided the template for amplifying TCR beta CDR3 regions. Second-round multiplex PCR came after a first-round RT-PCR that employed HTBI primers. TCRdb reanalysed the multiplex PCR reads using MiXCR and keeps one entry per CDR3 protein. Counted here are around 1.1 million distinct CDR3 sequences, 35% to 45% occurring once; the ten biggest clones make up 11%. The sequenced sample consisted of peripheral blood or thyroid tissue (not recorded which). The origin of the receptors is an adult man with Graves' hyperthyroidism.

The J gene is TRBJ1-2, the V gene TRBV15, with 7 bases matching TRBD1. The CDR3 spans 14 residues. Germline values: CDR1 LNHNV, CDR2 YYDKDF (reference sequence). V trimming: 4 bases; J trimming: 4 bases; junction bases outside the gene matches: 6. The CDR3 region is CATSTTGTAYGYTF. In DNA form, the CDR3 reads TGTGCCACCAGCACTACCGGGACAGCCTATGGCTACACCTTC.

The chain recombines TRBV10-3 with TRBJ2-5; perhaps TRBD2 as D (5 bases). This CDR3 spans 13 amino acids. CDR1 ENHRY and CDR2 SYGVKD come from the germline V gene. The V and J ends lost 6 bases and 2 bases respectively, with 10 bases between them. The CDR3 sequence is CAIRGAIQETQYF. The CDR3 bases are TGTGCCATCAGGGGAGCGATTCAAGAGACCCAGTACTTC.

The chain is built from TRBV7-2 and TRBJ1-1, with D unclear. Trimming pared 5 bases from V and 2 bases from J, leaving 15 bases between. The CDR3 covers 15 residues. Germline lookup yields CDR1 SGHTA and CDR2 FQGNSA. The CDR3 nucleotides read TGTGCCAGCAGCCAAGAATTATCGGGTAACACTGAAGCTTTCTTT. It specifies CASSQELSGNTEAFF.

This clonotype was seen at least ten times. This rearrangement joins TRBV12-3 or TRBV12-4 to TRBJ1-5; D remains ambiguous. Trimming pared 6 bases from V and 0 bases from J, leaving 6 bases between. This CDR3 has 13 residues. This CDR3 is CASSLNSNQPQHF. CDR3 DNA sequence: TGTGCCAGCAGCTTAAATAGCAATCAGCCCCAGCATTTT.

The chain has TRBV7-2 and TRBJ2-2, with D possibly being TRBD1 or TRBD2 (5 bases each). CDR1 and CDR2 (germline): SGHTA, FQGNSA. The length of the CDR3 is 14 residues. V lost 5 bases, J lost 13 bases, and 20 bases lay in between. Here the CDR3 reads CASSPRGDPFGLFF. The CDR3 DNA is TGTGCCAGCAGCCCCCGAGGGGACCCTTTCGGGCTGTTTTTT.

This clonotype occurred a few times. The V and J genes are TRBV18 and TRBJ2-2; maybe TRBD1 (5 bases). The germline V gene encodes CDR1 KGHSH and CDR2 LQKENI. This CDR3 spans 16 amino acids. The V gene lost 1 base and the J gene lost 2 bases, with 11 bases spanning the gap. Here the CDR3 reads CASSPLGAANTGELFF. CDR3 coding DNA: TGTGCCAGCTCACCACTTGGGGCAGCAAACACCGGGGAGCTGTTTTTT. The variable domain in full, completed from reference TRBV18 and TRBJ2-2, reads NAGVMQNPRHLVRRRGQEARLRCSPMKGHSHVYWYRQLPEEGLKFMVYLQKENIIDESGMPKERFSAEFPKEGPSILRIQQVVRGDSAAYFCASSPLGAANTGELFFGEGSRLTVL.

This clonotype is a singleton in its sample. An end of the junction does not agree with germline; a read error may underlie this. The CDR3, as DNA: TGCGCCAGCAGCCAATATCTCGGGGGGGTGAACACTGAAGCTTTCTTT. This encodes CASSQYLGGVNTEAFF. The V call is TRBV11-2, the J call TRBJ1-1; tentative D call: TRBD1 (5 bases). Germline V gene lookup returns CDR1 SGHAT and CDR2 FQNNGV. This CDR3 has 16 amino acids.

The rearrangement uses TRBV6-1 and TRBJ2-7, with 7 nucleotides matching TRBD1. Germline CDR1 and CDR2: MNHNS and SASEGT. With V trimmed by 5 bases and J by 1 base, 8 bases remained unmatched. This CDR3 contains 15 residues. CDR3 bases: TGTGCCAGCAGTCTGGACAGGTTCTTATCCTACGAGCAGTACTTC. It encodes CASSLDRFLSYEQYF.

J is TRBJ2-3 and V is TRBV19, with 7 bases aligning to TRBD1. The trim removed 8 bases at V and 1 base at J, leaving 9 bases unmatched. CDR1 and CDR2 from the germline V gene are LNHDA and SQIVND (reference sequence). The CDR3 is made up of 15 amino acids. The CDR3 here is CASAPRGTGTDTQYF. The CDR3 nucleotides read TGTGCCAGTGCCCCCAGGGGGACAGGCACAGATACGCAGTATTTT.

This clonotype was found many times. The chain has TRBV12-3 or TRBV12-4 and TRBJ2-5, with D possibly TRBD1 on 6 matching bases. The CDR3 length is 14 residues. The germline V and J ends were trimmed by 7 bases and 2 bases, with 14 bases remaining between them. The DNA of the CDR3 is TGTGCCAGCAAGACTGGGACAAGACAAGAGACCCAGTACTTC. This gives the protein CASKTGTRQETQYF.

The genes are TRBV10-2 and TRBJ2-7; D may be TRBD1 (5 bases). The V and J ends lost 2 bases and 2 bases respectively, with 13 bases between them. This CDR3 contains 15 residues. CDR1 WSHSY and CDR2 SAAADI come from the germline V gene. The CDR3 sequence: CASSESPDNTYEQYF. CDR3 nucleotide sequence: TGCGCCAGCAGTGAGAGTCCGGACAATACCTACGAGCAGTACTTC.

In its sample, this clonotype was seen many times. CDR3: CASSRTSGGGQETQYF. CDR3 sequence (DNA): TGTGCCAGCAGCCGGACTAGCGGAGGAGGACAAGAGACCCAGTACTTC. The chain uses TRBV7-2 and TRBJ2-5; 10 nucleotides line up with TRBD2. The V gene end was trimmed by 5 bases and the J gene end by 2 bases; junction bases not matched to a gene: 8. CDR3 length equals 16 residues. The germline gives CDR1 SGHTA, CDR2 FQGNSA.

This clonotype was picked up many times. CDR3 nucleotides: TGTGCCAGTAGTATAGACCGGGACACTTCCTACGAGCAGTACTTC. This translates into CASSIDRDTSYEQYF. J is TRBJ2-7 and V is TRBV19; a weak D match, TRBD1 (6 bases). Trimming pared 0 bases from V and 1 base from J, leaving 10 bases between. In germline, CDR1 is LNHDA, CDR2 SQIVND (reference sequence). This CDR3 is built from 15 residues.

This clonotype occurred many times. The gene calls are TRBV12-3 or TRBV12-4 and TRBJ1-2; TRBD1 matches at 7 bases. This CDR3 spans 16 amino acids. With 5 bases clipped from V and 1 base from J, the junction kept 10 bases outside the gene matches. As DNA, the CDR3 is TGTGCCAGCAGTCTTGGGACAGCCGGCGGTAACTATGGCTACACCTTC. It translates to CASSLGTAGGNYGYTF.

This clonotype was counted many times. The CDR3 here is CSVRAGIMNTEAFF. The CDR3 nucleotides read TGCAGCGTGAGGGCCGGGATTATGAACACTGAAGCTTTCTTT. The V and J genes are TRBV29-1 and TRBJ1-1; D remains unclear. Trimming pared 6 bases from V and 0 bases from J, leaving 14 bases between. This CDR3 has 14 residues. Germline V CDR1 and CDR2: SQVTM, ANQGSEA. The full variable domain, its missing parts supplied by reference TRBV29-1 and TRBJ1-1, is SAVISQKPSRDICQRGTSLTIQCQVDSQVTMMFWYRQQPGQSLTLIATANQGSEATYESGFVIDKFPISRPNLTFSTLTVSNMSPEDSSIYLCSVRAGIMNTEAFFGQGTRLTVV.

The rearrangement links TRBV7-6 to TRBJ2-5; D may correspond to TRBD1 or TRBD2 (6 bases each). Trimming stripped 4 bases from V and 5 bases from J, with 26 bases between. This CDR3 is built from 18 residues. CDR1 and CDR2 (germline): SGHVS, FNYEAQ. Written as DNA, the CDR3 is TGTGCCAGCAGCTGGCAGAGGGGAAGGGGGGCGGGCCATGAGACCCAGTACTTC. It encodes CASSWQRGRGAGHETQYF.

This chain links TRBV19 with TRBJ1-1, with 7 bases lining up with TRBD1. The length of the CDR3 is 16 residues. Germline V CDR1 and CDR2: LNHDA, SQIVND (reference sequence). V was pared by 7 bases and J by 0 bases, with 11 bases of the junction left unmatched. Written as DNA, the CDR3 is TGTGCCAGTACTAAGGGGGCAGGGAGGCTGAACACTGAAGCTTTCTTT. Amino acid sequence: CASTKGAGRLNTEAFF.

This clonotype came up many times. J is TRBJ1-5 and V is TRBV7-8, with D possibly being TRBD1 (6 bases). CDR3 size: 18 residues. Per germline, CDR1 SGHVS and CDR2 FQNEAQ. V was trimmed by 5 bases and J by 5 bases, leaving 25 bases between them. In nucleotides, the CDR3 is TGTGCCAGCAGCAGATTAGAGGTTACAGGGAGGGTTGATCAGCCCCAGCATTTT. Translating gives CASSRLEVTGRVDQPQHF.

V usage is TRBV6-6 and J usage is TRBJ1-1; D not certain. Trimming cost V 2 bases and J 1 base, with 14 bases left between them. CDR1 and CDR2 from the germline V gene are MNHNY and SVGAGI (reference sequence). The CDR3 length is 16 residues. The CDR3 is CASSYVAEGWNTEAFF. DNA of the CDR3: TGTGCCAGCAGTTACGTCGCGGAAGGCTGGAACACTGAAGCTTTCTTT.

The sample holds a few counts of this clonotype. The genes are TRBV19 and TRBJ2-2; 11 bases are a match to TRBD2. With V trimmed by 0 bases and J by 7 bases, 7 bases remained unmatched. The germline gives CDR1 LNHDA, CDR2 SQIVND (reference sequence). The CDR3 contains 17 residues. The DNA of the CDR3 is TGTGCCAGTAGTATAGATAGCACTAGCGGGAGTGGCGGGGAGCTGTTTTTT. It is translated as CASSIDSTSGSGGELFF.

This clonotype was recorded many times. This chain uses TRBV9 with TRBJ1-1; 10 nucleotides align to TRBD1. CDR1 SGDLS and CDR2 YYNGEE come from the germline V gene. The ends lost 3 bases at V and 6 bases at J; junction bases unmatched: 8. This CDR3 is built from 15 residues. The CDR3 sequence is CASSGRGDRGSEAFF. The CDR3 DNA follows: TGTGCCAGCAGCGGGAGGGGGGACAGGGGCTCTGAAGCTTTCTTT.

The chain has TRBV7-2 and TRBJ2-5; the D gene is possibly TRBD2 (5 bases). Germline lookup yields CDR1 SGHTA and CDR2 FQGNSA. The CDR3 spans 11 residues. The V end lost 4 bases, the J end lost 7 bases, and 7 bases lay between the germline ends. CDR3 sequence reads: CASSSRATQYF. As DNA, the CDR3 is TGTGCCAGCAGCTCGCGGGCGACCCAGTACTTC.

The sample holds a few counts of this clonotype. The chain employs TRBV10-3 and TRBJ1-1; D is uncertain. Per the germline V gene, CDR1 is ENHRY and CDR2 is SYGVKD. CDR3 length: 13 residues. The V end lost 0 bases, the J end lost 11 bases, and 13 bases lay between the germline ends. The CDR3, as DNA: TGTGCCATCAGTGAGTCGACGGGGATCCGGGCTTTCTTT. Protein: CAISESTGIRAFF.

Turning to this clonotype: The junction shows a germline mismatch at one end, possibly a read error. The chain employs TRBV29-1 and TRBJ1-3; D gene ambiguous. The germline V gene encodes CDR1 SQVTM and CDR2 ANQGSEA. The CDR3 has 14 amino acids. CDR3 residues: CSVEDGGPGKTIYF. DNA for the CDR3: TGCAGCGTTGAAGATGGTGGTCCGGGAAAGACCATATATTTT.

The chain joins TRBV25-1 to TRBJ1-5; TRBD1 is a possible D gene (5 bases). This CDR3 contains 12 residues. V was cut by 8 bases and J by 6 bases, with 11 bases left in between. Germline V gives CDR1 MGHDK, CDR2 SYGVNS. The CDR3 loop reads CASQAGGQPQHF. CDR3 sequence (DNA): TGTGCCAGCCAAGCGGGGGGTCAGCCCCAGCATTTT.

The rearrangement uses TRBV29-1 and TRBJ2-5; 7 positions agree with TRBD1. The germline gives CDR1 SQVTM, CDR2 ANQGSEA. The CDR3 is 12 residues long. Trimming at V came to 8 bases and at J to 5 bases, leaving 8 bases not matched to a gene. CDR3 sequence (DNA): TGCAGCACCGGGACAGTAAGTGAGACCCAGTACTTC. This encodes CSTGTVSETQYF.

In this sample, this clonotype turned up a few times. V gene TRBV20-1 combines with J gene TRBJ2-5, with D perhaps TRBD1 or TRBD2 (5 bases each). V was pared by 3 bases and J by 1 base, with 9 bases between. Germline V gives CDR1 DFQATT, CDR2 SNEGSKA (reference sequence). There are 13 residues in the CDR3. The CDR3: CSARGPSQETQYF. CDR3 DNA sequence: TGCAGTGCTAGGGGACCCTCCCAAGAGACCCAGTACTTC.

This clonotype was observed once. This chain connects TRBV11-2 to TRBJ2-7; D is uncertain. V lost 6 bases to trimming and J lost 6 bases, with 6 bases between them. The CDR3 spans 10 residues. Germline values: CDR1 SGHAT, CDR2 FQNNGV. Written as DNA, the CDR3 is TGTGCCAGCAGGTCTGTCGAGCAGTACTTC. This codes for CASRSVEQYF.

This clonotype was detected once. The CDR3 does not close with the conserved phenylalanine or tryptophan, likely indicating a read error. Because the CDR3's place on the DNA is in doubt, the DNA is left out and the CDR3 is given as listed by TCRdb. The chain joins TRBV29-1 to TRBJ1-2; TRBD1 was called by the table and not checked on the DNA. Per the germline V gene, CDR1 is SQVTM and CDR2 is ANQGSEA. Ends included, the CDR3 has 11 residues. CDR3 in amino acids: CSVTGISGNTI.